This T cell receptor (beta chain) appears in the sequencing data of a study of T cell repertoires in cytomegalovirus infection. The overall study: Matching HLA type and CMV infection were both indicated by public TCR beta signatures.

In this sample, this clonotype turned up a few times. Antigen specificity is unknown. The CDR3 totals 13 residues. The germline V gene encodes CDR1 MNHEY and CDR2 SVGEGT. V was cut by 4 bases and J by 4 bases, with 11 bases left in between. Study-wide findings and caveats: Pooled public TCR beta family frequency picked out CMV carriers with the relevant HLA.

TCRdb analysed the reads with MiXCR anew, one entry per CDR3 protein. Of hundreds of thousands of distinct CDR3 sequences in the sample, 35% were seen once. Specimen: PBMCs. The V gene is TRBV6-2 or TRBV6-3, the J gene TRBJ2-7, with a weak D call TRBD1 (5 bases). The TCR sequence derives from a human donor in good health (CMV status not recorded). Some clones in this sample may be carry-over from other donors' samples. The CDR3 bases are TGTGCCAGCAGTTGGGGCCTGCAGTACGAGCAGTACTTC. Encoded protein: CASSWGLQYEQYF.